A selection of T cell receptor beta chains follows, all from one sample in a study of shared clonotypes between healthy human individuals. Clones were sequenced by immunoSEQ multiplex PCR, and TCRdb holds only the in-frame ones, with some missing. The table includes 2 million to 2.5 million clones, roughly 92% detected once. Sequencing was done on a sample of naive CD4+ T cells from PBMCs. The source of these receptors is a man between 18 and 35 years old in good health. Some clones in this sample may be carry-over from other donors' samples. CDR3s leave out the opening cysteine and the closing phenylalanine or tryptophan. The D gene is left open where the match is weak. Clone size, where shown, is once, few, many, or a class for clones that have expanded.

. TRBD1 TRBJ2-5 TRBV5-4 ASSHTGAKYQETQY
. TRBD1 TRBJ1-1 TRBV5-4 ASSLGQGLGEAF
. . TRBJ2-1 TRBV4-1 ASRSGNEQF
. . TRBJ2-5 TRBV11-2 ASTPWGRVETQY
. . TRBJ1-5 TRBV2 ASSSDNSNQPQH
. TRBD1 TRBJ1-6 TRBV18 ASSPRQGDLNSPLH
. . TRBJ2-2 TRBV28 ASFWGNTGELF
. TRBD2 TRBJ2-2 TRBV27 ARDRLAGVRELF
. TRBD2 TRBJ2-2 TRBV7-2 ASSLTRTSANTGELF
few . TRBJ2-1 TRBV2 ASSVYNEQF
once TRBD1 TRBJ1-2 TRBV19 ANTGQGVFGGYT
. TRBD2 TRBJ2-2 TRBV9 ASSGLAGTIGAGELF
. . TRBJ2-7 TRBV5-1 ASSLLGGTWNEQY
. . TRBJ1-5 TRBV27 ASSLYWAGGNQPQH
. TRBD2 TRBJ2-1 TRBV10-2 ATEVAGGRNEQF
. TRBD1 TRBJ1-5 TRBV18 ASSPTTGSFPTQH
. . TRBJ1-2 TRBV19 ASSIRAGFYGYT
. . TRBJ1-3 TRBV7-9 ASSLYRTSGNTIY
. . TRBJ2-3 TRBV29-1 SVEGVPLTDTQY
. . TRBJ2-1 TRBV5-1 ASSNNPGNEQF
. TRBD2 TRBJ2-3 TRBV2 ASREAGVGTDTQY
. . TRBJ1-1 TRBV12-1 ASNPFEGQGKNTEAF